The T cell receptor (beta chain) described here comes from a study of siplizumab effects on memory and regulatory T cells. Assays were performed on roughly 94,000 TCR templates per sample. Sequencing was performed with immunoSEQ multiplex PCR; in TCRdb, only in-frame clones are kept and a portion is missing. The sample records approximately 75,000 clones, roughly 93% being singletons. The CDR3 is 14 amino acids. CDR1 SEHNR and CDR2 FQNEAQ come from the germline V gene (reference sequence). V dropped 2 bases and J dropped 5 bases, with 12 bases sitting between them. This sequence originates from a human donor in good health. The sequencing sample was made of CD8+ T cells sorted from blood. The rearrangement joins TRBV7-9 to TRBJ2-5; perhaps D is TRBD1 or TRBD2 (6 bases each). CDR3 sequence reads: CASSLLTGRETQYF. The CDR3 DNA reads TGTGCCAGCAGCTTACTTACAGGGAGGGAGACCCAGTACTTC.